The 31 T cell receptor beta chains given below trace back to one sample, sequenced in a study of cytomegalovirus exposure and HLA in healthy donors. 60 Vbeta and 13 Jbeta primers were used in PCR. Using immunoSEQ multiplex PCR, the repertoire was profiled, and TCRdb retains in-frame clones only, with some absent. The sample includes 100,000 to 150,000 clones, roughly 10% of them seen just once. The sample consisted of PBMCs. The source is a woman aged 18-30 years in good health and CMV-seropositive.

The sample holds a few counts of this clone. The chain carries TRBV10-3 and TRBJ2-2; a possible D gene is TRBD2 (5 bases). From germline, CDR1 is ENHRY and CDR2 SYGVKD. The length of the CDR3 is 14 residues. V shed 7 bases and J shed 0 bases, with 9 bases lying between them. The CDR3: CAINTGANTGELFF. For the CDR3, the DNA is TGTGCCATCAATACCGGGGCGAACACCGGGGAGCTGTTTTTT.

The CDR3 coding sequence is TGTGCCTGGGGGACTGGCCAATCTGGGGCCAACGTCCTGACTTTC. Its translation is CAWGTGQSGANVLTF. This chain uses TRBV30 with TRBJ2-6, with D possibly being TRBD2 (6 bases). This CDR3 has 15 amino acids. V was cut by 5 bases and J by 1 base, with 12 bases left in between. Germline lookup yields CDR1 GTSNPN and CDR2 SVGIG (reference sequence).

The V gene is TRBV6-1, the J gene TRBJ1-1; D remains unclear. The V gene lost 3 bases and the J gene lost 6 bases, with 11 bases spanning the gap. Germline V CDR1 and CDR2: MNHNS, SASEGT. The CDR3 totals 13 residues. DNA of the CDR3: TGTGCCAGCAGTGATTTTGGGAGCGCTGAAGCTTTCTTT. Translation: CASSDFGSAEAFF.

This clone was counted a few times. The chain employs TRBV9 and TRBJ2-6; the D is unclear. V was trimmed by 4 bases and J by 4 bases, leaving 15 bases between them. Germline CDR1 SGDLS, CDR2 YYNGEE. The CDR3 consists of 16 residues. The CDR3, as DNA: TGTGCCAGCAGCCCTCTCTCCTCTGGCGGGGCCAACGTCCTGACTTTC. Amino acids: CASSPLSSGGANVLTF.

The chain uses TRBV5-4 and TRBJ2-7; weak D call: TRBD2 (6 bases). CDR1 SGHNT and CDR2 YYREEE come from the germline V gene (reference sequence). Trimming cost V 0 bases and J 3 bases, with 13 bases left between them. The CDR3 spans 15 residues. The DNA of the CDR3 is TGTGCCAGCAGCTTGGGCGGGAAAGCCTACTACGAGCAGTACTTC. Translated, it gives CASSLGGKAYYEQYF.

In its sample, this clone was seen a few times. The chain has TRBV4-1 and TRBJ1-4, with TRBD1 as a possible D gene (6 bases). V shed 1 base and J shed 7 bases, with 19 bases lying between them. The CDR3 sequence is 17 residues long. Germline assignment: CDR1 MGHRA and CDR2 YSYEKL. The CDR3 DNA reads as TGCGCCAGCAGCCAAGGTGGGGGCGCGGGGGCTGGTGAAAAACTGTTTTTT. Amino acid sequence: CASSQGGGAGAGEKLFF.

This clone appeared a few times. This chain connects TRBV25-1 to TRBJ2-1; 7 nucleotides align to TRBD2. V shed 6 bases, J shed 7 bases, and the junction held 12 bases outside the gene matches. The CDR3 length is 15 residues. The germline gives CDR1 MGHDK, CDR2 SYGVNS. CDR3 sequence reads: CASRVGPAGKNEQFF. The DNA for the CDR3 is TGTGCCAGCAGGGTGGGCCCAGCGGGAAAGAATGAGCAGTTCTTC.

This chain links TRBV29-1 with TRBJ1-2; 8 bases line up with TRBD1. Germline values: CDR1 SQVTM, CDR2 ANQGSEA. Trimming removed 3 bases from V and 0 bases from J; junction bases left unmatched: 12. The CDR3 extends over 17 amino acids. CDR3 loop: CSVDFNFGTGTNYGYTF. The CDR3 nucleotides read TGCAGCGTTGACTTTAATTTTGGGACAGGAACTAACTATGGCTACACCTTC.

CDR3 amino acids: CASSGRGQQYF. Written as DNA, the CDR3 is TGTGCCAGCAGCGGGAGGGGCCAGCAGTACTTC. This chain joins TRBV13 and TRBJ2-5; 7 bases align to TRBD2. J gave up 11 bases and V 5 bases, and 5 bases lay outside the gene matches. The CDR3 consists of 11 residues. In germline, CDR1 is PRHDT, CDR2 FYEKMQ (reference sequence).

This clone rates as medium-sized (0.01 to 0.1%). This sequence joins TRBV29-1 and TRBJ1-1, with a possible D match to TRBD1 (6 bases). CDR1 and CDR2 (germline): SQVTM, ANQGSEA. V was pared by 0 bases and J by 5 bases, with 13 bases between. This CDR3 is built from 14 residues. The CDR3 sequence: CSVEDRGRGTEAFF. DNA of the CDR3: TGCAGCGTTGAAGATAGGGGGAGGGGGACTGAAGCTTTCTTT. The whole variable domain, remainder taken from reference TRBV29-1 and TRBJ1-1, is SAVISQKPSRDICQRGTSLTIQCQVDSQVTMMFWYRQQPGQSLTLIATANQGSEATYESGFVIDKFPISRPNLTFSTLTVSNMSPEDSSIYLCSVEDRGRGTEAFFGQGTRLTVV.

This chain links TRBV7-3 with TRBJ2-1, with 13 bases identical to TRBD2. This CDR3 has 16 residues. Germline V lookup: CDR1 SGHTA, CDR2 FQGTGA. V shed 2 bases and J 8 bases; nucleotides not matched to a gene: 6. The chain's CDR3 is CASSLQGTSGMDEQFF. The CDR3 nucleotides are TGTGCCAGCAGCTTACAGGGGACTAGCGGGATGGATGAGCAGTTCTTC.

This clone appeared a few times. V usage is TRBV7-6 and J usage is TRBJ2-1; the match to TRBD2 covers 7 bases. Trimming took 2 bases from V and 5 from J; bases not matched to a gene: 6. The germline V gene encodes CDR1 SGHVS and CDR2 FNYEAQ. This CDR3 has 15 amino acids. The CDR3 nucleotides read TGTGCCAGCAGCTTAAGCCTAGCGGAGAACAATGAGCAGTTCTTC. Residues: CASSLSLAENNEQFF.

This rearrangement joins TRBV7-9 to TRBJ2-1; D may be TRBD1 (6 bases). The CDR3 sequence is 15 residues long. V was cut by 5 bases and J by 6 bases, with 17 bases left in between. In germline, CDR1 is SEHNR, CDR2 FQNEAQ (reference sequence). CDR3 DNA sequence: TGTGCCAGCAGCCAGGACAGCGCGACGGCCAATGAGCAGTTCTTC. Translation gives CASSQDSATANEQFF.

This clone has only one observation. The V and J genes are TRBV12-5 and TRBJ2-7; no reliable D call. This CDR3 has 12 amino acids. Between the trimmed V and J ends, which lost 1 base and 6 bases, there was a span of 7 bases. Germline V lookup: CDR1 LGHNT, CDR2 FRNRAP. The CDR3 region has the DNA TGTGCTAGTGGTTTGGGGTTGCGCGAGCAGTACTTC. This translates into CASGLGLREQYF.

The chain recombines TRBV25-1 with TRBJ2-5; 8 bases line up with TRBD1. CDR1 and CDR2 (germline): MGHDK, SYGVNS. V lost 5 bases, J lost 3 bases, and 11 bases stayed unmatched. The CDR3 has 16 residues. The CDR3, as DNA: TGTGCCAGCAGTCCCCGCCCCGGGACAGGTGAAGAGACCCAGTACTTC. Translating it yields CASSPRPGTGEETQYF.

V gene TRBV5-1 combines with J gene TRBJ1-2; the match to TRBD1 covers 9 bases. The CDR3 totals 14 residues. Germline-derived CDR1 and CDR2 are SGHRS and YFSETQ. V shed 4 bases and J 5 bases; nucleotides not matched to a gene: 6. CDR3 protein: CASSDQQGAYGYTF. CDR3 nucleotide sequence: TGCGCCAGCAGCGACCAACAGGGGGCTTATGGCTACACCTTC. The full variable domain, its missing parts supplied by reference TRBV5-1 and TRBJ1-2, is KAGVTQTPRYLIKTRGQQVTLSCSPISGHRSVSWYQQTPGQGLQFLFEYFSETQRNKGNFPGRFSGRQFSNSRSEMNVSTLELGDSALYLCASSDQQGAYGYTFGSGTRLTVV.

This clone has just a few counts. V usage is TRBV5-1 and J usage is TRBJ2-7; TRBD1 is a possible D gene (6 bases). The V gene's germline CDR1 is SGHRS and CDR2 YFSETQ. Trimming stripped 7 bases from V and 2 bases from J, with 10 bases between. The CDR3 has 12 amino acids. The CDR3 spells CASGQSAYEQYF. In nucleotides, the CDR3 is TGCGCCAGCGGACAGTCAGCCTACGAGCAGTACTTC.

The chain employs TRBV5-1 and TRBJ2-1; TRBD2 matches at 7 bases. Trimming cost V 0 bases and J 8 bases; bases outside gene matches: 5. Per germline, CDR1 SGHRS and CDR2 YFSETQ. CDR3 size: 14 residues. Here the CDR3 DNA reads TGCGCCAGCAGCTTGGTGGGCGGGAGCTATGAGCAGTTCTTC. Encoded protein: CASSLVGGSYEQFF.

This clone was seen more than once but under ten times. The chain links TRBV27 to TRBJ1-5; D is undetermined. This CDR3 region has 15 residues. In germline, CDR1 is MNHEY, CDR2 SMNVEV (reference sequence). V dropped 8 bases and J dropped 1 base, with 15 bases sitting between them. The CDR3 sequence is CASRAASGSNQPQHF. In DNA, the CDR3 is TGTGCCAGCCGCGCGGCGAGTGGAAGCAATCAGCCCCAGCATTTT.

The sample holds a few counts of this clone. The chain links TRBV5-1 to TRBJ1-1; no clear D gene. The ends were cut back, 4 bases at V and 7 bases at J, with 14 bases in the middle. Germline V gene data show CDR1 as SGHRS and CDR2 as YFSETQ. The CDR3 contains 13 residues. This CDR3 reads CASSVSGIVEAFF. In DNA, the CDR3 is TGCGCCAGCAGCGTGTCCGGGATCGTTGAAGCTTTCTTT.

V is TRBV28 and J is TRBJ2-3; 8 bases fit TRBD1. This CDR3 is built from 14 residues. Germline CDR1 is MDHEN and CDR2 is SYDVKM. The V gene end was trimmed by 5 bases and the J gene end by 6 bases; junction bases not matched to a gene: 7. This CDR3 reads CASSPRGLLDTQYF. The CDR3 bases are TGTGCCAGCAGTCCCAGGGGGCTTCTGGATACGCAGTATTTT.

This chain uses TRBV9 with TRBJ1-2, with a weak D call TRBD1 (5 bases). The germline gives CDR1 SGDLS, CDR2 YYNGEE. The CDR3 is 13 amino acids. V was shortened by 6 bases and J by 8 bases, with 17 bases between the two germline ends. CDR3 region: CASTGTHREGYTF. In nucleotides, the CDR3 is TGTGCCAGCACCGGGACTCACCGCGAGGGCTACACCTTC.

The J gene is TRBJ2-7, the V gene TRBV19, with D unresolved. The length of the CDR3 is 13 residues. In germline, CDR1 is LNHDA, CDR2 SQIVND (reference sequence). Trimming left V 5 bases short and J 3 bases short, with 11 bases between. The CDR3 is CASSLENYYEQYF. DNA of the CDR3: TGTGCCAGTAGTCTTGAGAACTACTACGAGCAGTACTTC. The complete variable domain, with remaining parts taken from reference TRBV19 and TRBJ2-7, reads DGGITQSPKYLFRKEGQNVTLSCEQNLNHDAMYWYRQDPGQGLRLIYYSQIVNDFQKGDIAEGYSVSREKKESFPLTVTSAQKNPTAFYLCASSLENYYEQYFGPGTRLTVT.

This sequence joins TRBV5-1 and TRBJ2-3; 13 nucleotides line up with TRBD2. This CDR3 comprises 19 residues. Germline V lookup: CDR1 SGHRS, CDR2 YFSETQ. J lost 1 base, V lost 4 bases, and 12 bases had no gene match. For the CDR3, the DNA is TGCGCCAGCAGCCAAAAGAGACTAGCGGGAGGAGAAGGCACAGATACGCAGTATTTT. Translation gives CASSQKRLAGGEGTDTQYF.

This clone was counted between two and nine times. The rearrangement joins TRBV7-8 to TRBJ2-2; the D gene is possibly TRBD2 (7 bases). The CDR3 covers 16 residues. Trimming removed 7 bases at V and 4 bases at J, with 19 bases between. CDR1 is SGHVS and CDR2 is FQNEAQ in the germline V gene. CDR3 sequence: CASTLRGGFFTGELFF. The DNA for the CDR3 is TGTGCCAGCACCCTGAGGGGGGGTTTTTTCACCGGGGAGCTGTTTTTT. Based on the CDR3 plus reference TRBV7-8 and TRBJ2-2, the full variable domain is GAGVSQSPRYKVAKRGQDVALRCDPISGHVSLFWYQQALGQGPEFLTYFQNEAQLDKSGLPSDRFFAERPEGSVSTLKIQRTQQEDSAVYLCASTLRGGFFTGELFFGEGSRLTVL.

This clone has only a few counts. The CDR3 DNA sequence: TGTGCCAGCAGTTCAACAGGCCTGCCTAACTATGGCTACACCTTC. Amino acid sequence: CASSSTGLPNYGYTF. The rearrangement links TRBV28 to TRBJ1-2, with a weak D call TRBD1 (5 bases). The CDR3 extends over 15 amino acids. Germline loops: CDR1 MDHEN, CDR2 SYDVKM. The germline V and J ends were trimmed by 4 bases and 0 bases, with 12 bases remaining between them.

This sequence joins TRBV7-8 and TRBJ2-1; 11 positions match TRBD2. Looked up from germline, CDR1 is SGHVS and CDR2 is FQNEAQ. This CDR3 region has 15 residues. V lost 5 bases to trimming and J lost 4 bases; unmatched junction nucleotides: 4. CDR3 DNA sequence: TGTGCCAGCAGCATGAGACTAGCGGGGTACAATGAGCAGTTCTTC. Translating gives CASSMRLAGYNEQFF.

This clone was detected ten times or more. The J gene is TRBJ1-1, the V gene TRBV7-9, with D hard to call. Germline CDR1 reads SEHNR; CDR2 reads FQNEAQ (reference sequence). With 7 bases removed from V and 1 base from J, the gap between germline ends came to 13 bases. This CDR3 region has 14 residues. The CDR3 loop is CASIIIPGNTEAFF. The CDR3 DNA reads as TGTGCCAGCATTATAATTCCGGGGAACACTGAAGCTTTCTTT.

The CDR3 region has the DNA TGTGCCAGCAGCATGAGGCCGGGGCCCCAGCATTTT. It codes for CASSMRPGPQHF. The V and J genes are TRBV7-9 and TRBJ1-5; D is ambiguous. The V gene's germline CDR1 is SEHNR and CDR2 FQNEAQ (reference sequence). CDR3 size: 12 residues. Trimming took 5 bases from V and 9 from J, leaving 11 bases between them.

This chain connects TRBV5-8 to TRBJ2-5; 15 positions agree with TRBD2. Germline CDR1 is SGHTS and CDR2 is YDEGEE. This CDR3 is built from 16 residues. Trimming took 4 bases from V and 2 from J; bases not matched to a gene: 3. The CDR3 spells CASSPGLAGGQETQYF. CDR3 in DNA: TGTGCCAGCAGCCCCGGACTAGCGGGAGGGCAAGAGACCCAGTACTTC.

This clone was seen more than once but under ten times. The chain couples TRBV10-1 to TRBJ1-3; maybe TRBD1 (5 bases). With 4 bases removed from V and 7 bases from J, the gap between germline ends came to 11 bases. Germline V gene data show CDR1 as WNHNN and CDR2 as SYGVQD (reference sequence). There are 13 residues in the CDR3. In DNA, the CDR3 is TGCGCCAGCAGTGGGGGGGTCGGGAACACCATATATTTT. Translated, it gives CASSGGVGNTIYF.